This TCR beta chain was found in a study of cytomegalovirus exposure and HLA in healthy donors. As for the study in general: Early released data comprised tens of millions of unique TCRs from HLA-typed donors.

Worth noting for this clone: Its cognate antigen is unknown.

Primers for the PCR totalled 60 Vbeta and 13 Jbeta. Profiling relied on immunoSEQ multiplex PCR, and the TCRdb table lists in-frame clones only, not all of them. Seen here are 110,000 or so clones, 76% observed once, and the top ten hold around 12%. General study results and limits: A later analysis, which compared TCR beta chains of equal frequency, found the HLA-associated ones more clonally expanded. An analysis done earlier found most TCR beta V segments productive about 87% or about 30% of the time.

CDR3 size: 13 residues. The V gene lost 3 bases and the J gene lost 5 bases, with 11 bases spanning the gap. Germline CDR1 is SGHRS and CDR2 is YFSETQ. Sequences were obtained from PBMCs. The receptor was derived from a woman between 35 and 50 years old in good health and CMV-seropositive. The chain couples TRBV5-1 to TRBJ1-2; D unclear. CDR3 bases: TGCGCCAGCAGCTATACTGGAGTTTATGGCTACACCTTC. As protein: CASSYTGVYGYTF.